These T cell receptor beta chains were read from a single sample in a study of technical replicates of blood from a handful of donors. Profiling relied on immunoSEQ multiplex PCR, and the TCRdb table lists in-frame clones only, not all of them. The table includes 60,000 to 80,000 clones, around nine tenths detected once. The specimen sequenced was T cells isolated from PBMCs. These receptors were obtained from a human donor in good health. Each CDR3 is given with its conserved first and last residue. D genes are given only for firm matches. Clone size is stated in some rows and not others, as once, few, many or a class when expanded.

TRBV18	-	-	TRBJ2-3	CASSQGVSDTQYF	TGTGCCAGCTCGCAGGGCGTCTCAGATACGCAGTATTTT
TRBV7-2	-	-	TRBJ1-2	CASSSRNRDGGYTF	TGTGCCAGCAGCTCCAGAAACAGGGACGGTGGCTACACCTTC
TRBV19	few	-	TRBJ1-5	CASSHRDISNQPQHF	TGTGCCAGTAGCCACCGGGACATTAGCAATCAGCCCCAGCATTTT
TRBV5-1	-	TRBD2	TRBJ2-1	CASSLEGGRAGEQFF	TGCGCCAGCAGCTTGGAGGGCGGGAGGGCTGGTGAGCAGTTCTTC
TRBV5-1	few	TRBD1	TRBJ2-1	CASSFGTGGSYNEQFF	TGCGCCAGCAGCTTTGGGACAGGGGGCTCCTACAATGAGCAGTTCTTC
TRBV9	-	-	TRBJ1-1	CASSARGGKNTEAFF	TGTGCCAGCAGCGCCCGTGGGGGGAAGAACACTGAAGCTTTCTTT
TRBV10-1	-	-	TRBJ1-1	CASSESPGGNTEAFF	TGCGCCAGCAGTGAGTCCCCAGGAGGGAACACTGAAGCTTTCTTT
TRBV19	-	TRBD1	TRBJ1-5	CASRDRENQPQHF	TGTGCCAGTAGGGACAGGGAGAATCAGCCCCAGCATTTT
TRBV27	-	-	TRBJ2-1	CASSFGGPHNEQFF	TGTGCCAGCAGTTTCGGGGGACCACACAATGAGCAGTTCTTC
TRBV9	-	-	TRBJ1-1	CASSGNYRDTEAFF	TGTGCCAGCAGCGGAAACTACAGGGACACTGAAGCTTTCTTT
TRBV28	-	TRBD1	TRBJ2-1	CASTYAGTGFYNEQFF	TGTGCCAGCACTTATGCCGGGACAGGGTTTTACAATGAGCAGTTCTTC
TRBV6-1	-	TRBD1	TRBJ1-5	CASGGQGVQPQHF	TGTGCCAGCGGGGGACAGGGGGTACAGCCCCAGCATTTT
TRBV7-3	-	TRBD2	TRBJ2-1	CASSETGTSGRGQFF	TGTGCCAGCAGCGAAACCGGGACTAGCGGGAGAGGTCAGTTCTTC
TRBV7-2	-	-	TRBJ1-4	CASSLTRWSGNEKLFF	TGTGCCAGCAGCTTAACAAGGTGGAGTGGTAATGAAAAACTGTTTTTT
TRBV7-3	-	TRBD2	TRBJ2-2	CASSLAGGNTGELFF	TGTGCCAGCAGCTTAGCGGGAGGAAACACCGGGGAGCTGTTTTTT
TRBV5-4	once	-	TRBJ2-3	CASSLARFTDTQYF	TGTGCCAGCAGCTTGGCACGGTTCACAGATACGCAGTATTTT
TRBV19	-	TRBD2	TRBJ2-4	CASSMMSGDIQYF	TGTGCCAGTAGTATGATGAGCGGGGACATTCAGTACTTC